This T cell receptor beta chain was identified in a study of chronic HIV infection and antiretroviral therapy. The germline V gene encodes CDR1 SNHLY and CDR2 FYNNEI. V was shortened by 5 bases and J by 2 bases, with 16 bases between the two germline ends. The CDR3 sequence is 17 residues long. In this sample, this clonotype turned up a few times. MiXCR, applied by TCRdb to the 5' RACE reads, yields one record per CDR3 protein. Here the sample spans around 30,000 distinct CDR3 sequences, more than 7.5% being singletons. The rearrangement joins TRBV2 to TRBJ1-6; D uncertain. The sequenced sample was peripheral blood. The source of this sequence is an adult who had HIV and had not received antiretroviral therapy, or was an uninfected healthy control (not recorded which). CDR3 DNA: TGTGCCAGCAGTACCGACGAGACTACTACCTATAATTCACCCCTCCACTTT. The encoded protein is CASSTDETTTYNSPLHF.